This TCR beta chain was captured by sequencing in a study of blood T cells in healthy people across ages. Study-level points and caveats: Age showed a roughly linear inverse relationship with TCR beta diversity per million T cells.

V lost 6 bases, J lost 4 bases, and 12 bases lay in between. CDR1 and CDR2 from the germline V gene are MGHRA and YSYEKL. This CDR3 is 13 amino acids long. Combining a sample-barcoded 5' primer with a J-beta primer mix, a second PCR ran for roughly 6 to 12 cycles. TCRdb reprocessed the 5' RACE reads via MiXCR and lists one record per CDR3 protein. Of 1,500,000 or so distinct CDR3 sequences listed, approximately 42% were seen once; the top ten hold less than 5%. There are a few counts of this clonotype. Its antigen is not identified. The gene calls are TRBV4-1 and TRBJ2-5, with a tentative D call TRBD2 (6 bases). The specimen was blood. This TCR derives from a woman aged 18 to 35 in good health. The CDR3 bases are TGCGCCAGCAGAGGGGAGGTTTTAGAGACCCAGTACTTC. Translation: CASRGEVLETQYF.